This entry lists 13 T cell receptor beta chains sequenced from one sample in a study of CD8+ T cells in alopecia areata. Treatment of the sample: oral pan-JAK inhibitor, 5-10 mg twice daily. Investigators isolated RNA and reverse transcribed it into cDNA to act as the sequencing template. The repertoire was sequenced with immunoSEQ multiplex PCR; TCRdb's copy has only in-frame clones and lacks some. Of some 180,000 clones listed, approximately 50% are singletons. The sequences come from CD8+ T cells sorted from blood, collected between weeks 51 and 54, from a patient treated with tofacitinib. These receptors were obtained from a human donor with alopecia areata.

J is TRBJ1-6 and V is TRBV7-8, with 9 bases that match TRBD1. The trim removed 4 bases at V and 10 bases at J, leaving 17 bases unmatched. Per germline, CDR1 SGHVS and CDR2 FQNEAQ. This CDR3 is built from 18 residues. CDR3 sequence reads: CASSWESQGARGGSPLHF. CDR3 nucleotide sequence: TGTGCCAGCAGCTGGGAATCACAGGGGGCGCGAGGAGGATCACCCCTCCACTTT. Complete variable domain (other parts from reference TRBV7-8 and TRBJ1-6): GAGVSQSPRYKVAKRGQDVALRCDPISGHVSLFWYQQALGQGPEFLTYFQNEAQLDKSGLPSDRFFAERPEGSVSTLKIQRTQQEDSAVYLCASSWESQGARGGSPLHFGNGTRLTVT.

This clone showed up many times. This sequence joins TRBV6-4 and TRBJ2-2, with 7 nucleotides matching TRBD1. CDR1 and CDR2 from the germline V gene are MRHNA and SNTAGT. Germline trimming cut 4 bases from V and 3 bases from J; bases unmatched to any gene: 8. CDR3 length: 16 residues. The CDR3 nucleotides are TGTGCCAGCAGTGTCGGGCCAGGGGGTGACACCGGGGAGCTGTTTTTT. It is translated as CASSVGPGGDTGELFF.

This chain links TRBV27 with TRBJ2-1; 10 bases align to TRBD1. V lost 0 bases to trimming and J lost 7 bases; unmatched junction nucleotides: 15. The CDR3 length is 19 residues. Germline CDR1 reads MNHEY; CDR2 reads SMNVEV (reference sequence). CDR3 sequence: CASSLSLGGGQGVMNEQFF. As DNA, the CDR3 is TGTGCCAGCAGTTTATCTTTGGGTGGTGGACAGGGGGTTATGAATGAGCAGTTCTTC.

This chain joins TRBV29-1 and TRBJ2-3; D is possibly TRBD2 (6 bases). Germline assignment: CDR1 SQVTM and CDR2 ANQGSEA. The CDR3 is made up of 10 amino acids. CDR3 sequence reads: CRAGTDTQYF. Written as DNA, the CDR3 is TGCAGGGCGGGGACAGATACGCAGTATTTT.

This clone was counted a few times. V gene TRBV10-3 combines with J gene TRBJ2-5, with D perhaps matching TRBD1 or TRBD2 (5 bases each). The CDR3 has 14 residues. CDR1 is ENHRY, CDR2 SYGVKD, per germline. V lost 5 bases to trimming and J lost 2 bases, with 12 bases between them. The CDR3 nucleotides read TGTGCCATCAGTTCCGGGACCGGACAAGAGACCCAGTACTTC. Its protein is CAISSGTGQETQYF.

The V and J genes are TRBV6-1 and TRBJ1-3, with a possible D match to TRBD1 (5 bases). V shed 2 bases and J shed 4 bases, with 9 bases lying between them. The CDR3 covers 14 residues. CDR1 is MNHNS and CDR2 is SASEGT in the germline V gene. The CDR3 DNA reads TGTGCCAGCAGTGAACAAGGGACGGGAAACACCATATATTTT. Amino acids: CASSEQGTGNTIYF.

V usage is TRBV4-2 and J usage is TRBJ1-2; 10 bases are shared with TRBD1. V was clipped by 4 bases and J by 4 bases; unmatched bases: 3. Germline V CDR1 and CDR2: LGHNA, YNFKEQ. The CDR3 is 14 residues long. Written as DNA, the CDR3 is TGTGCCAGCAGCCCCGGGACAGGGGTCTATGGCTACACCTTC. It translates to CASSPGTGVYGYTF.

This clone was picked up a small number of times. The chain joins TRBV29-1 to TRBJ2-5; TRBD1 aligns across 7 bases. With V trimmed by 5 bases and J by 3 bases, 9 bases remained unmatched. CDR1 and CDR2 (germline): SQVTM, ANQGSEA. CDR3 length: 14 residues. CDR3 bases: TGCAGCGTTTACGGGACAGTACGGGAAGAGACCCAGTACTTC. It yields the protein CSVYGTVREETQYF.

This clone was detected a few times. The chain combines TRBV7-8 with TRBJ2-5, with D perhaps matching TRBD1 (5 bases). The CDR3 has 15 amino acids. Germline V lookup: CDR1 SGHVS, CDR2 FQNEAQ. V was pared by 5 bases and J by 2 bases, with 15 bases between. CDR3 sequence reads: CASSPTDRTQETQYF. Written as DNA, the CDR3 is TGTGCCAGCAGCCCTACGGACCGGACACAAGAGACCCAGTACTTC.

This clone has a handful of counts. This rearrangement joins TRBV6-5 to TRBJ2-5; 10 positions agree with TRBD1. Germline V lookup: CDR1 MNHEY, CDR2 SVGAGI. The CDR3 has 15 amino acids. V was clipped by 2 bases and J by 5 bases; unmatched bases: 5. CDR3 amino acids: CASSYRDRGWETQYF. DNA of the CDR3: TGTGCCAGCAGTTACAGGGACAGGGGCTGGGAGACCCAGTACTTC.

This clone occurred a few times. The rearrangement links TRBV6-1 to TRBJ2-7; TRBD1 is a possible D gene (6 bases). The germline V gene encodes CDR1 MNHNS and CDR2 SASEGT. This CDR3 has 14 amino acids. The germline V and J ends were trimmed by 5 bases and 2 bases, with 13 bases remaining between them. CDR3 bases: TGTGCCAGCAGTCTCGAGGGGGTCCCCTACGAGCAGTACTTC. Translation gives CASSLEGVPYEQYF.

This chain connects TRBV4-1 to TRBJ1-5; 8 bases line up with TRBD1. The CDR3 has 16 residues. V lost 1 base to trimming and J lost 9 bases; unmatched junction nucleotides: 11. Germline V gene data show CDR1 as MGHRA and CDR2 as YSYEKL. The CDR3 DNA sequence: TGCGCCAGCAGCCAAGGATTGGGACAGGTCCTGCGGCCCCAGCATTTT. Translating gives CASSQGLGQVLRPQHF.

The rearrangement links TRBV7-9 to TRBJ2-7; the match to TRBD2 covers 7 bases. The germline CDR1 and CDR2 sequences are SEHNR and FQNEAQ (reference sequence). V was clipped by 5 bases and J by 2 bases; unmatched bases: 3. CDR3 size: 13 residues. CDR3 residues: CASSAGGTYEQYF. The CDR3 nucleotides read TGTGCCAGCAGCGCCGGGGGGACCTACGAGCAGTACTTC.